The rows below give T cell receptor beta chains drawn from one sample of a study of blood T cell repertoires in COVID-19. Produced via immunoSEQ multiplex PCR; TCRdb's table is partial and in-frame only. The sample consists of about 120,000 clones, approximately 80% of them appearing once. Specimen: peripheral blood. The source is a man in his 70s with acute or convalescent COVID-19. The CDR3 runs from the conserved cysteine through the conserved F or W. The order of the fields is J gene, V gene, D gene, clone size, CDR3 protein, CDR3 DNA. D genes are given only for firm matches. Expanded clones get a size class; other rows say once, few or many, or leave the size out.

TRBJ2-1,TRBV2,.,.,CASSESPGLHHNEQFF,TGTGCCAGCAGTGAAAGTCCAGGCCTCCATCACAATGAGCAGTTCTTC
TRBJ2-5,TRBV2,.,.,CAKKEAETQYF,TGTGCCAAAAAGGAGGCGGAGACCCAGTACTTC
TRBJ1-5,TRBV3-1/TRBV3-2,TRBD1,.,CASSHQGDQPQHF,TGTGCCAGCAGCCATCAGGGGGATCAGCCCCAGCATTTT
TRBJ2-7,TRBV29-1,.,.,CSVATDLYEQYF,TGCAGCGTTGCTACAGATCTTTACGAGCAGTACTTC
TRBJ1-1,TRBV7-9,.,.,CASSLRAGHGTEAFF,TGTGCCAGCAGCCTCAGGGCAGGCCATGGGACTGAAGCTTTCTTT
TRBJ2-7,TRBV15,.,.,CATSRDQVSNYEQYF,TGTGCCACCAGCAGAGATCAGGTCTCCAACTACGAGCAGTACTTC
TRBJ1-1,TRBV5-1,.,.,CASSWVAGNTEAFF,TGCGCCAGCAGCTGGGTGGCGGGGAACACTGAAGCTTTCTTT
TRBJ1-3,TRBV4-2,.,.,CASSHPRGFGNTIYF,TGTGCCAGCAGCCATCCCAGAGGGTTTGGAAACACCATATATTTT
TRBJ2-7,TRBV6-5,.,.,CASRRDSSYEQYF,TGTGCCAGCAGGCGGGACAGCTCCTACGAGCAGTACTTC
TRBJ1-2,TRBV4-1,.,.,CASSPYPGEGNGYTF,TGCGCCAGCAGCCCCTATCCAGGGGAAGGTAATGGCTACACCTTC
TRBJ1-2,TRBV7-9,.,.,CASSLQNPREAGYTF,TGTGCCAGCAGCTTGCAGAACCCCAGGGAAGCGGGCTACACCTTC
TRBJ2-7,TRBV18,.,.,CASSPDMSYEQYF,TGTGCCAGCTCCCCGGACATGTCCTACGAGCAGTACTTC
TRBJ1-2,TRBV6-5,TRBD1,.,CASNPTGGANYGYTF,TGTGCCAGCAACCCGACAGGGGGAGCTAACTATGGCTACACCTTC
TRBJ1-2,TRBV23-1,TRBD1,once,CASSPKDRAYCYTF,TGCGCCAGCAGCCCTAAAGACAGGGCCTATTGCTACACCTTC